This T cell receptor beta chain comes out of a study of Tregs in tolerant kidney transplant recipients (dated by TCRdb to the late 2010s). With respect to the entire study: TCRbeta sequencing was used in the study to identify donor-specific regulatory T cells before combined kidney and bone marrow transplantation, and the identified cells were then tracked after transplant. Results the study describes overall, beyond this receptor: The most biologically relevant and donor-specific TCRbeta repertoire appeared to be identified by expanding Tregs with activated donor B cells. For some patients the PCR primers changed over time, which made it impossible to compare the samples from those patients at the nucleotide level. The study was limited by small patient numbers, and the findings need validation in larger populations and under other immunosuppression protocols. Biological reproducibility was not examined directly, but technical replication error appeared to be minimal. Donor-specific Treg expansion exceeded global Treg expansion in tolerant patients, suggesting antigen-driven rather than nonspecific expansion.

In regard to this clone: The antigen it binds to is not known. Per-base qualities were not stored, and no clone one base away is much larger.

For TCRbeta CDR3 sequencing, genomic DNA from the sorted cells was extracted using the QIAGEN DNeasy Blood and Tissue Kit. High-throughput TCRbeta CDR3 sequencing, which included PCR amplification with bias correction and internal controls, was done commercially through immunoSEQ. From the authors' description of their analysis: Unique productive TCRbeta sequences were defined by CDR3 nucleotide sequence where primers matched, otherwise by CDR3 amino acid sequence with Vbeta and Jbeta genes. As a correction for sorting error, sequences shared between sorted populations at a frequency ratio of 2:1 or less were discarded, and the remaining shared sequences were assigned to the higher population. A sequence was defined as donor-reactive if the sequence was expanded at least 5-fold in CFSE-low cells compared with unstimulated cells and had a frequency of at least 0.01% in CFSE-low cells. Repertoire divergence was quantified by Jensen-Shannon divergence using the top 100 TCRbeta sequences ranked by frequency. For samples with multiple sequencing runs, sorting error was corrected separately for each run before the runs were pooled. TCRdb's version of the immuneACCESS table is confined to in-frame rearrangements and falls short of the full clone set. An unresolved V gene accounts for under half of the shortfall where checked; the remainder is of unknown origin. V, J and clone size are taken as reported in that table, and D and trimming were inferred from the DNA itself. The sample includes about 64,000 clones, with roughly 86% observed a single time. Around 4.1% of the sample rests with the top ten.

What this sample's time point label stands for: 6 months after combined kidney and bone marrow transplant. The transplants used related donors with nonmyeloablative bone marrow transplantation, and mixed chimerism in the human trials was transient. Unstimulated Tregs (CD4+CD25+CD127-), CD4+ non-Tregs (CD4+CD25-), CD4 and CD8 cells were FACS-sorted from thawed PBMCs. The patients were several recipients of combined kidney and bone marrow transplants from the ITN036ST trial, and samples were available only from these trial subjects. Healthy control blood was processed to PBMCs with a Ficoll density gradient and then cryopreserved, whereas patient PBMCs were collected both before and after transplant. This TCR was recovered from a human patient who received a combined kidney and bone marrow transplant. After a transplant, the graft donor may have provided part of the T cells. This specimen consisted of CD4+ T cells from blood (PBMCs), obtained 6 months after the transplant.

The CDR3 here reads CASSYLQIGNYGYTF. The DNA sequence is as follows: TGTGCCAGCAGTTACCTACAAATCGGGAACTATGGCTACACCTTC. The chain is encoded by TRBV6-6 joined to TRBJ1-2; the D gene cannot be named for sure. Trimming takes 2 bases from V and 2 bases from J, and the germline ends sit 12 bases apart. CDR1 MNHNY and CDR2 SVGAGI are derived from the germline V gene (reference sequence). Inclusive of the bounding cysteine and phenylalanine, the CDR3 is 15 residues long. Just CDR3 DNA is preserved here, 45 bases in frame from base 1.